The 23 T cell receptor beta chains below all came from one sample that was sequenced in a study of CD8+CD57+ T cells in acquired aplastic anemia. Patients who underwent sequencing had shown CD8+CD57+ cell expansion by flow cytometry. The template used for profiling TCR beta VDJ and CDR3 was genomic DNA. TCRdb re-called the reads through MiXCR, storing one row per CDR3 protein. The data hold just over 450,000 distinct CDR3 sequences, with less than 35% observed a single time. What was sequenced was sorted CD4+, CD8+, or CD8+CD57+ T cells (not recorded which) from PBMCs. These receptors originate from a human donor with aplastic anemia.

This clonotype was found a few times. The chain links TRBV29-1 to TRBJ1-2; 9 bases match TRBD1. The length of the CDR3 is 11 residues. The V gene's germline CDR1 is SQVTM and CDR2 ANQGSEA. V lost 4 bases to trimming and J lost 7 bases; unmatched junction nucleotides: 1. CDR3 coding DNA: TGCAGCGTTGGGACAGGGGCTGGCTACACCTTC. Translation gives CSVGTGAGYTF.

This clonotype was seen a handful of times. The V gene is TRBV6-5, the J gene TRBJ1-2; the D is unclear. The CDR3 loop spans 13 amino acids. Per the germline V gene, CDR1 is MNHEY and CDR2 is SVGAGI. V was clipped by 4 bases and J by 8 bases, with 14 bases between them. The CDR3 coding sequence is TGTGCCAGCAGTTCTCGGGTTTCGGGGGGCTACACCTTC. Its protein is CASSSRVSGGYTF.

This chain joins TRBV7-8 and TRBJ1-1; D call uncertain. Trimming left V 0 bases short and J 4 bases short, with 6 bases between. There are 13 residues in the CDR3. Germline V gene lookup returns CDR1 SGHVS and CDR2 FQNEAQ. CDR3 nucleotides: TGTGCCAGCAGCTTAGCGCTGACCACTGAAGCTTTCTTT. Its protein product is CASSLALTTEAFF.

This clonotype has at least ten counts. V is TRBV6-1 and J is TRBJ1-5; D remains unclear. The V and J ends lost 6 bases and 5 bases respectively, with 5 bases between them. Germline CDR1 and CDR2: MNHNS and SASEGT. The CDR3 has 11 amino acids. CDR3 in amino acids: CASRLDQPQHF. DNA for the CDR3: TGTGCCAGCAGATTGGATCAGCCCCAGCATTTT.

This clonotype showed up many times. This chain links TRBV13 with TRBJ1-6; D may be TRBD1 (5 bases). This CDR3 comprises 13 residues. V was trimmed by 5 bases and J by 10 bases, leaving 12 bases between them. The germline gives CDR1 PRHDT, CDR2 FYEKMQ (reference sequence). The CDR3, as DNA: TGTGCCAGCAGCGAAGAGGGGTACTCACCCCTCCACTTT. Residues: CASSEEGYSPLHF.

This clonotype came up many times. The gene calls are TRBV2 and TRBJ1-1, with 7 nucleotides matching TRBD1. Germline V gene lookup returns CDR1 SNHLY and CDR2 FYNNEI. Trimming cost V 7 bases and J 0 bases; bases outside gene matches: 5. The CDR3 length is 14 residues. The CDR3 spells CASTRQGLNTEAFF. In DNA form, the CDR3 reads TGTGCCAGCACCCGACAGGGTCTGAACACTGAAGCTTTCTTT.

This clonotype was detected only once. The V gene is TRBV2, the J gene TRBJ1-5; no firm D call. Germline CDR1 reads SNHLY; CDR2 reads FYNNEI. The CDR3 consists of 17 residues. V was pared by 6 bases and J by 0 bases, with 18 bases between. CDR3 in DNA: TGTGCCAGCAGCTCCTCCGAGGGAGATTATAGCAATCAGCCCCAGCATTTT. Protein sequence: CASSSSEGDYSNQPQHF.

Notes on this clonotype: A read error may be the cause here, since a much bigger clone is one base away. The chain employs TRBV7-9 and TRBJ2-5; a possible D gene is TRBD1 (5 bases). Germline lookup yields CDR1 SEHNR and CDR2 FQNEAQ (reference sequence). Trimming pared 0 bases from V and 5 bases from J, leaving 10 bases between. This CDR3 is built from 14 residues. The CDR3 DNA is TGTGCCAGCAGCTTAGCGGGGCTAGATGAGACCCAGTACTTC. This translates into CASSLAGLDETQYF. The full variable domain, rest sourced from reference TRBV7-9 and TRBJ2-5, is DTGVSQNPRHKITKRGQNVTFRCDPISEHNRLYWYRQTLGQGPEFLTYFQNEAQLEKSRLLSDRFSAERPKGSFSTLEIQRTEQGDSAMYLCASSLAGLDETQYFGPGTRLLVL.

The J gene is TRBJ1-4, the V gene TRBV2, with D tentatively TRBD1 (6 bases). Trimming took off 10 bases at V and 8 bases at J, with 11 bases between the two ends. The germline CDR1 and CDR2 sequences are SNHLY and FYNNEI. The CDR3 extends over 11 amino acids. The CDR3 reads CATQGSEKLFF. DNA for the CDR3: TGTGCCACCCAGGGGTCCGAAAAACTGTTTTTT.

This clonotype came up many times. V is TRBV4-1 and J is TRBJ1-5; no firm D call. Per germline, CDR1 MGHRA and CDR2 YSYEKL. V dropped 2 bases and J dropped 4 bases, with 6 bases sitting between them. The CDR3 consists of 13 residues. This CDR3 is CASSQQPNQPQHF. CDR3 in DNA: TGCGCCAGCAGCCAACAGCCTAATCAGCCCCAGCATTTT.

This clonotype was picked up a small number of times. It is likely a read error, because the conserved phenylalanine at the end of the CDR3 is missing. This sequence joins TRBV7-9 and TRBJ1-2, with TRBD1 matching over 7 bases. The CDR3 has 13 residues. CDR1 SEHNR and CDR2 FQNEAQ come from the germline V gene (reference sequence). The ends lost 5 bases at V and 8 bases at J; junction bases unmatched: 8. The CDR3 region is CASSRTGALGYTL. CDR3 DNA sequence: TGTGCCAGCAGCCGTACAGGGGCCTTAGGCTACACCCTC.

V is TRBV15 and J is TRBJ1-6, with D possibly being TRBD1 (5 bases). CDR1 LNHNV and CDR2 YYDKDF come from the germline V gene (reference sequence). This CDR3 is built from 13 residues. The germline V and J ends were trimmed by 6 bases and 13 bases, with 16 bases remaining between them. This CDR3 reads CATSGQGGSPLHF. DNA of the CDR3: TGTGCCACCAGTGGGCAGGGCGGTTCGCCCCTCCACTTT.

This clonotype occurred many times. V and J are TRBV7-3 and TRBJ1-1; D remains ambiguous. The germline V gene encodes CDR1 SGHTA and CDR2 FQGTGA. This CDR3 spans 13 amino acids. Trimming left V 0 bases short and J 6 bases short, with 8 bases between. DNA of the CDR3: TGTGCCAGCAGCTTAACGATGACGGCTGAAGCTTTCTTT. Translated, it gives CASSLTMTAEAFF.

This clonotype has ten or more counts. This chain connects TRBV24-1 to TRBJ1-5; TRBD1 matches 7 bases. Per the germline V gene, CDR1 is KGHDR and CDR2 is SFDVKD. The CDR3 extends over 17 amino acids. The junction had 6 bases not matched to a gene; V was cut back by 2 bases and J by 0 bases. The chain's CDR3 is CATSDSSRGVSNQPQHF. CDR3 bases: TGTGCCACCAGTGATTCCTCCAGGGGGGTTAGCAATCAGCCCCAGCATTTT.

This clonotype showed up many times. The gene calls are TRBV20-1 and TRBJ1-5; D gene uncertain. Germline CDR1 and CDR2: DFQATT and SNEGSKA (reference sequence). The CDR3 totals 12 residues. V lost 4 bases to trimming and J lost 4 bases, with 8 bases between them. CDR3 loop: CSANLGNQPQHF. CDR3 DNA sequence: TGCAGTGCTAACCTGGGGAATCAGCCCCAGCATTTT.

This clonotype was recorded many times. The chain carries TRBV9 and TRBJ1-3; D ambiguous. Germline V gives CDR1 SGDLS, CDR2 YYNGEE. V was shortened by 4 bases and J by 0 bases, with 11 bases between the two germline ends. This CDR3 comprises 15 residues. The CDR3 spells CASSPRRSSGNTIYF. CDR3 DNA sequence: TGTGCCAGCAGCCCTCGACGGTCCTCTGGAAACACCATATATTTT.

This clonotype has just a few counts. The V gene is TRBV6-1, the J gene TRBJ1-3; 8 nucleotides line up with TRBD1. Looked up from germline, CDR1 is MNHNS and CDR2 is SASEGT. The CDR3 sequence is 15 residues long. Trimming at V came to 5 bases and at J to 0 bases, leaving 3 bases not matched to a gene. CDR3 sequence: CASSRQGSSGNTIYF. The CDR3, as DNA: TGTGCCAGCAGTCGACAGGGGTCCTCTGGAAACACCATATATTTT.

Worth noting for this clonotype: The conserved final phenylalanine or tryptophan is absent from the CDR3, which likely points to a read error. Written as DNA, the CDR3 is TGTGCCAGTAGTACCAGGACAGGATTGAATAATTCACCCCTCCACCTT. It specifies CASSTRTGLNNSPLHL. The V gene is TRBV19, the J gene TRBJ1-6; TRBD1 matches at 7 bases. The length of the CDR3 is 16 residues. The germline V gene encodes CDR1 LNHDA and CDR2 SQIVND (reference sequence). The V and J ends lost 4 bases and 5 bases, in that order; junction bases with no gene match: 8.

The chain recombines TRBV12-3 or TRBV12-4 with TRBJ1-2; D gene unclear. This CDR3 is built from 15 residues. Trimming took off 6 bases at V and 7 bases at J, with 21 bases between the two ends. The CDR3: CASSPTDPYPGGYTF. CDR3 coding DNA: TGTGCCAGCAGCCCGACGGACCCATACCCAGGTGGCTACACCTTC.

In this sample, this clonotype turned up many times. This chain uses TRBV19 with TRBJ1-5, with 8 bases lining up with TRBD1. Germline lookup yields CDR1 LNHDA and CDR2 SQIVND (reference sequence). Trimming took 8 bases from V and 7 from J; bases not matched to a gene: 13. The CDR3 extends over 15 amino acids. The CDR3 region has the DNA TGTGCCAGTTGTCAGGGGGCCGTTGAGCTACAGCCCCAGCATTTT. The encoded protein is CASCQGAVELQPQHF.

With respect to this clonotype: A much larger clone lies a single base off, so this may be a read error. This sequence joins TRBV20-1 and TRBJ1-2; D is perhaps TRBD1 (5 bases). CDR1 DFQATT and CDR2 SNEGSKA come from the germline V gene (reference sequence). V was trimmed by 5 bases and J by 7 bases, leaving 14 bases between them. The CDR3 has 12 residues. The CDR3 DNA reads TGCAGTGCTTCTGACAGACTATGTGGCTACACCTTC. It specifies CSASDRLCGYTF.

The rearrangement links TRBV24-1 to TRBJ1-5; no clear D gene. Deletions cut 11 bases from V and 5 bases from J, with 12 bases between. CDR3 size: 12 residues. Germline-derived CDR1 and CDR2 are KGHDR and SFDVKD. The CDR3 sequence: CASSAGDQPQHF. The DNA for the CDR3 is TGTGCCAGCAGCGCCGGAGATCAGCCCCAGCATTTT.

CDR3 in DNA: TGTGCCAGCAGTCGTCCGGGACAGGGGGCCCACGAGCAGTACTTC. It translates to CASSRPGQGAHEQYF. The rearrangement uses TRBV6-1 and TRBJ2-7, with TRBD1 matching 12 bases. CDR1 is MNHNS and CDR2 is SASEGT in the germline V gene. CDR3 length: 15 residues. The V gene end was trimmed by 5 bases and the J gene end by 5 bases; junction bases not matched to a gene: 7.